This passage covers 12 T cell receptor beta chains from one sample sequenced in a study of blood T cells in healthy people across ages. A second PCR, run for about 6 to 12 cycles, used a sample-barcoded 5' primer plus a J-beta primer mix. TCRdb re-derived calls from the 5' RACE reads in MiXCR, one entry per CDR3 protein. This table holds more than 900,000 distinct CDR3 sequences, almost 30% found once. The sample was also reused in another study, on T cells of mothers and their children.

Sequencing was performed on blood. The receptors were sampled from a middle-aged woman in good health.

This rearrangement joins TRBV7-8 to TRBJ2-1, with 7 bases lining up with TRBD2. The V segment lost 11 bases and the J segment 3 bases; nucleotides outside the gene matches: 22. Germline-derived CDR1 and CDR2 are SGHVS and FQNEAQ. CDR3 size: 18 residues. CDR3 DNA: TGTGCCGGAGCTAGGATTATCGGGACTAATCCCGACTACAATGAGCAGTTCTTC. As protein: CAGARIIGTNPDYNEQFF.

The chain has TRBV5-1 and TRBJ2-7; tentatively, D is TRBD1 (5 bases). Germline-derived CDR1 and CDR2 are SGHRS and YFSETQ. Trimming took off 4 bases at V and 7 bases at J, with 21 bases between the two ends. CDR3 length equals 15 residues. This CDR3 reads CASSVDGARYNEQYF. CDR3 bases: TGCGCCAGCAGCGTAGATGGGGCTCGGTACAATGAGCAGTACTTC. Full variable domain (outside the CDR3, taken from reference TRBV5-1 and TRBJ2-7): KAGVTQTPRYLIKTRGQQVTLSCSPISGHRSVSWYQQTPGQGLQFLFEYFSETQRNKGNFPGRFSGRQFSNSRSEMNVSTLELGDSALYLCASSVDGARYNEQYFGPGTRLTVT.

This CDR3 reads CASSPARGYNSPLHF. The CDR3 bases are TGTGCCAGCAGTCCCGCAAGGGGTTATAATTCACCCCTCCACTTT. The J gene is TRBJ1-6, the V gene TRBV28; maybe TRBD1 (5 bases). The CDR3 totals 15 residues. The V gene's germline CDR1 is MDHEN and CDR2 SYDVKM. Trimming took 5 bases from V and 4 from J, leaving 12 bases between them.

This clonotype was seen a few times. This chain joins TRBV18 and TRBJ2-7, with 9 bases lining up with TRBD1. Per the germline V gene, CDR1 is KGHSH and CDR2 is LQKENI. Trimming cost V 3 bases and J 5 bases; bases outside gene matches: 11. The CDR3 covers 16 residues. This CDR3 is CASSPVTGTGSNEQYF. Written as DNA, the CDR3 is TGTGCCAGCTCACCGGTAACCGGGACAGGGAGCAACGAGCAGTACTTC.

The V gene is TRBV5-1, the J gene TRBJ1-1, with D maybe TRBD1 (6 bases). The V gene's germline CDR1 is SGHRS and CDR2 YFSETQ. This CDR3 is 14 amino acids long. Trimming took 4 bases from V and 1 from J, leaving 11 bases between them. CDR3 in amino acids: CASSAGQKNTEAFF. The CDR3 DNA is TGCGCCAGCAGCGCAGGACAGAAGAACACTGAAGCTTTCTTT.

This chain connects TRBV12-3 or TRBV12-4 to TRBJ2-7; the D gene is possibly TRBD1 (5 bases). V lost 3 bases and J 3 bases, leaving 12 bases between the germline ends. This CDR3 has 14 amino acids. As DNA, the CDR3 is TGTGCCAGCAGTTTTGAAAGGGGCAACTACGAGCAGTACTTC. Encoded protein: CASSFERGNYEQYF.

Note on this clonotype: Possible read error: a much larger clone is one base away. The V call is TRBV2, the J call TRBJ2-4; perhaps TRBD2 as D (5 bases). The DNA end lines up better with TRBJ2-7; the J call may be wrong. This CDR3 contains 15 residues. CDR1 and CDR2 (germline): SNHLY, FYNNEI. The CDR3 spells CASSEIGERVDEQYF. Here the CDR3 DNA reads TGTGCCAGCAGTGAAATTGGGGAGCGAGTCGACGAGCAGTACTTC.

A remark on this clonotype: A read error may be the cause here, since a much bigger clone is one base away. The chain carries TRBV4-3 and TRBJ2-5; D not certain. The V end was cut by 0 bases, the J end by 4 bases, with 6 bases between. Germline values: CDR1 LGHNA, CDR2 YSLEER. The CDR3 has 13 amino acids. CDR3 DNA sequence: TGCGCCAGCAGCCAAGATTCGCGAGAGACCCAGTACTTC. It translates to CASSQDSRETQYF.

This clonotype has a handful of counts. The rearrangement links TRBV27 to TRBJ2-3, with 8 bases matching TRBD2. The CDR3 is 18 residues long. Per the germline V gene, CDR1 is MNHEY and CDR2 is SMNVEV (reference sequence). V lost 3 bases to trimming and J lost 0 bases; unmatched junction nucleotides: 11. The chain's CDR3 is CASSLAGGRHSSTDTQYF. CDR3 nucleotide sequence: TGTGCCAGCAGTTTGGCGGGGGGACGCCATTCTAGCACAGATACGCAGTATTTT.

J is TRBJ2-1 and V is TRBV7-9; D unresolved. Germline CDR1 SEHNR, CDR2 FQNEAQ (reference sequence). This CDR3 is 15 amino acids long. V was cut by 4 bases and J by 0 bases, with 10 bases left in between. The CDR3 region has the DNA TGTGCCAGCAGCTCGACCACCCGCTCCTACAATGAGCAGTTCTTC. Translating gives CASSSTTRSYNEQFF.

V usage is TRBV7-9 and J usage is TRBJ1-6; D is unresolved. The CDR3 sequence is 14 residues long. Deletions cut 1 base from V and 11 bases from J, with 12 bases between. Looked up from germline, CDR1 is SEHNR and CDR2 is FQNEAQ (reference sequence). CDR3 in amino acids: CASSLEGYRAPLHF. CDR3 nucleotides: TGTGCCAGCAGCTTAGAAGGTTACCGGGCACCCCTCCACTTT.

This clonotype appeared a single time. This may be a read error: a much more frequent sequence differs by one nucleotide. This sequence joins TRBV7-2 and TRBJ1-2, with D unclear. Germline-derived CDR1 and CDR2 are SGHTA and FQGNSA. The CDR3 is 17 amino acids. CDR3 DNA: TGTGCCAACAGCTTAGTGAACACGTTTCAGAGTAACTATGGCTACACCTTC. Translation gives CANSLVNTFQSNYGYTF.